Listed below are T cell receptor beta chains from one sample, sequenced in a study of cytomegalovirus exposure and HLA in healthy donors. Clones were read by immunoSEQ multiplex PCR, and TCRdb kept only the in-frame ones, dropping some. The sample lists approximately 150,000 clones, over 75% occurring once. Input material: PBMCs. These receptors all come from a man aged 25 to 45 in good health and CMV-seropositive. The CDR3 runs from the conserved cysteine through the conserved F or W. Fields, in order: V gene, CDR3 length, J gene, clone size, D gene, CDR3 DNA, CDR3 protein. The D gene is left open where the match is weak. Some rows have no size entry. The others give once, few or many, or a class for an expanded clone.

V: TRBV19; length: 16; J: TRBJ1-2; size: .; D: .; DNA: TGTGCCAGTAGTTCTCATAACAGACAACTTAACTATGGCTACACCTTC; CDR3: CASSSHNRQLNYGYTF
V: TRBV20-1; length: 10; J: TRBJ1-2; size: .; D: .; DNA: TGCAGTGCACCTGGGCGAGGCTACACCTTC; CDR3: CSAPGRGYTF
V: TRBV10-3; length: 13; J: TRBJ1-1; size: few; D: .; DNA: TGTGCCACCTCGGGACTTATGAACACTGAAGCTTTCTTT; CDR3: CATSGLMNTEAFF
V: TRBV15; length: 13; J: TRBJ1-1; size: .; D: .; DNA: TGTGCCACCAGCAGCAGGGAGAACACTGAAGCTTTCTTT; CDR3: CATSSRENTEAFF
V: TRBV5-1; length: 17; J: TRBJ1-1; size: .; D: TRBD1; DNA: TGCGCCAGCAGCTGGGGGGGGACAGGTGACATGAACACTGAAGCTTTCTTT; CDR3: CASSWGGTGDMNTEAFF
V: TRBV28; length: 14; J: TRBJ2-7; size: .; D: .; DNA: TGTGCCAGCACCCGCCACGGAGGGGCCTACGAGCAGTACTTC; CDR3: CASTRHGGAYEQYF
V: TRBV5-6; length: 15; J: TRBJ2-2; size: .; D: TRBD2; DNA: TGTGCCAGCAGCGCCACTAGCGGGGGAACCGGGGAGCTGTTTTTT; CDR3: CASSATSGGTGELFF
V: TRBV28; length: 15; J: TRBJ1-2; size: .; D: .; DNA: TGTGCCAGCAGTTTGCCGGGGAAAGCTAACTATGGCTACACCTTC; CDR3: CASSLPGKANYGYTF
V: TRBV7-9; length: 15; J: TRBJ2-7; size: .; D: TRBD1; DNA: TGTGCCAGCAGCGACCGGGACAGGGTGGCCTACGAGCAGTACTTC; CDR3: CASSDRDRVAYEQYF
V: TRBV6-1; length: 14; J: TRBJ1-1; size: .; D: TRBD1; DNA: TGTGCCAGCAGCTCGGGACAGGGAGACACTGAAGCTTTCTTT; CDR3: CASSSGQGDTEAFF
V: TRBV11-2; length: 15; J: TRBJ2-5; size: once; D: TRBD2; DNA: TGTGCCAGCAGCTGGCTAGCGGGGCTACAAGAGACCCAGTACTTC; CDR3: CASSWLAGLQETQYF
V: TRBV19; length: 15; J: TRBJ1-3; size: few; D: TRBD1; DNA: TGTGCCAGTAGCGGACAGGAGACTTCTGGAAACACCATATATTTT; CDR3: CASSGQETSGNTIYF
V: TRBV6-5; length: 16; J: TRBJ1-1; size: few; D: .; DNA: TGTGCCAGCAGTTACTACCCCCCCGAGGGTAACACTGAAGCTTTCTTT; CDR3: CASSYYPPEGNTEAFF
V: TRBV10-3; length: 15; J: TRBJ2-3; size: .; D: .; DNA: TGTGCCATCAGCCCCGTTCAGCAGGGGACAGATACGCAGTATTTT; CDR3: CAISPVQQGTDTQYF
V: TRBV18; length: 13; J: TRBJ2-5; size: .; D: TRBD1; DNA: TGTGCCAGCTCACTCCGGACAGGAGAGACCCAGTACTTC; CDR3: CASSLRTGETQYF
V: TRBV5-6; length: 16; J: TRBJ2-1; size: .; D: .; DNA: TGTGCCAGCAGCTTGGAGGCCTCGGGCTCCTACAATGAGCAGTTCTTC; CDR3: CASSLEASGSYNEQFF
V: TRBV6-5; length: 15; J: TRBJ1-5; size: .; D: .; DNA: TGTGCCAGCAGGGCCGGGGGGGTGGGCAATCAGCCCCAGCATTTT; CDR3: CASRAGGVGNQPQHF
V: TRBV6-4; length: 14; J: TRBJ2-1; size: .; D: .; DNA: TGTGCCAGCAGTGCAGGTGCGGGGTACAATGAGCAGTTCTTC; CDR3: CASSAGAGYNEQFF
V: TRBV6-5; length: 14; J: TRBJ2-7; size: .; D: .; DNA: TGTGCCAGCAGTTACAAGCGGAGCTACTACGAGCAGTACTTC; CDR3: CASSYKRSYYEQYF
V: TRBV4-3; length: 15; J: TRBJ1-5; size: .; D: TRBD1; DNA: TGCGCCAGCGCCCTGGACAGGAAGGTCAATCAGCCCCAGCATTTT; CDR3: CASALDRKVNQPQHF
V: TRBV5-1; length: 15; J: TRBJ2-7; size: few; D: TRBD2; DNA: TGCGCCAGCAGCTTGCTAGCGGCGAGCTCCTACGAGCAGTACTTC; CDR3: CASSLLAASSYEQYF
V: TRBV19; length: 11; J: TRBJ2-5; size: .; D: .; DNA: TGTGCCAGTAGCCTACGAGAGACCCAGTACTTC; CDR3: CASSLRETQYF
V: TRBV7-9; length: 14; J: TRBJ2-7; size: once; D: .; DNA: TGTGCCAGCAGCCACCCCGCGGGGAGGTACGAGCAGTACTTC; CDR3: CASSHPAGRYEQYF
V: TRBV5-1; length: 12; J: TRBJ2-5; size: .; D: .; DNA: TGCGCCAGCTACAGGGAAGGGGAGACCCAGTACTTC; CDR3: CASYREGETQYF
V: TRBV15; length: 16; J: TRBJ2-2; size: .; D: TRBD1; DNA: TGTGCCACCCAGGGACAGCCCCTAATGGACACCGGGGAGCTGTTTTTT; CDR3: CATQGQPLMDTGELFF
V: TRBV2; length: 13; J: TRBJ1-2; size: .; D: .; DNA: TGTGCCGGCAGCCCCGCCGGGAACTATGGCTACACCTTC; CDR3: CAGSPAGNYGYTF
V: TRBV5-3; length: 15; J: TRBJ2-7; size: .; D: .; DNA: TGTGCCAGAAGCTTGCCGGGACAGCGGGCATACGAGCAGTACTTC; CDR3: CARSLPGQRAYEQYF
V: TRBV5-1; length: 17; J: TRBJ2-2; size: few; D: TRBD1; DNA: TGCGCCAGCAGCTCAGCTGTCGGGACAGGGGACACCGGGGAGCTGTTTTTT; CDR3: CASSSAVGTGDTGELFF
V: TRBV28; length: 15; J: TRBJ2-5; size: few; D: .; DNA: TGTGCCAGCAGTTTATTTATTGGTCAGGCCCCCGTACTGTACTTC; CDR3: CASSLFIGQAPVLYF
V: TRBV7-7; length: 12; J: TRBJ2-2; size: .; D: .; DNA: TGTGCCAGCAGCCCTCGGGTTGGGGAGCTGTTTTTT; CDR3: CASSPRVGELFF
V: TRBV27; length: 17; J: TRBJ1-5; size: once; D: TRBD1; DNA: TGTGCCAGCAGCCAACTCACAGGGGCCTATAGCAATCAGCCCCAGCATTTT; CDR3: CASSQLTGAYSNQPQHF
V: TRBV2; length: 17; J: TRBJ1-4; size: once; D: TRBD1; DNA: TGTGCCAGCAGTGAAACTCAGGGTTACAGGGGGGGCGAAAAACTGTTTTTT; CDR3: CASSETQGYRGGEKLFF
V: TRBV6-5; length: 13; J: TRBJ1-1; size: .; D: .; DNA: TGTGCCAGCAAGGCGGGGGGTTACACTGAAGCTTTCTTT; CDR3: CASKAGGYTEAFF
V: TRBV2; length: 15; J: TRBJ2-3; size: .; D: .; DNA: TGTGCCAGCAGTGATGTGTTTTCTAGCACAGATACGCAGTATTTT; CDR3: CASSDVFSSTDTQYF
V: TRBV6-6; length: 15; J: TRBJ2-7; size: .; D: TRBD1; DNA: TGTGCCAGCAGTCCTTCCCGGGACAGGGGTTACGAGCAGTACTTC; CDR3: CASSPSRDRGYEQYF
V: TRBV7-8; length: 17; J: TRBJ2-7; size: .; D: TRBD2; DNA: TGTGCCAGCAGCTTAGGACTAGCGGGAGGCCCCGAGGGGGAGCAGTACTTC; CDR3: CASSLGLAGGPEGEQYF
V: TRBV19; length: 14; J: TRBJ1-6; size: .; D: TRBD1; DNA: TGTGCCAGTAGTAGTGGACAGGGCTATTCACCCCTCCACTTT; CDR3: CASSSGQGYSPLHF
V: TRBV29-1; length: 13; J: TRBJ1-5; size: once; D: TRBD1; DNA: TGCAGCGTTGATACAGGGGGCAATCAGCCCCAGCATTTT; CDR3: CSVDTGGNQPQHF
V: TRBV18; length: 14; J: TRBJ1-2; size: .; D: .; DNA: TGTGCCAGCTCACCACCGACCGGGGTCAATGGCTACACCTTC; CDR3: CASSPPTGVNGYTF
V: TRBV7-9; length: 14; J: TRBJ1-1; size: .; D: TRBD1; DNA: TGTGCCAGCAGCTTGGGTGGGACAGGTGCTGAAGCTTTCTTT; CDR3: CASSLGGTGAEAFF
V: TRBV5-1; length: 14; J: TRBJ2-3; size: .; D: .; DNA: TGCGCCAGCCGTTTGGGGGCTAGCACAGATACGCAGTATTTT; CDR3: CASRLGASTDTQYF
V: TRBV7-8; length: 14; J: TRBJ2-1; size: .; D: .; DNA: TGTGCCAGCAGTCCGGTGGGCCTGACGAATGAGCAGTTCTTC; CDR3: CASSPVGLTNEQFF
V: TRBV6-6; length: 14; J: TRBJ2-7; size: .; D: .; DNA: TGTGCCAGCAGGGACAGAATATACTCCTACGAGCAGTACTTC; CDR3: CASRDRIYSYEQYF
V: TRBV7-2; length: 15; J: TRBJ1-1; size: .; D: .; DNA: TGTGCCAGCAGCTTATCCTGGAGGGGGAACACTGAAGCTTTCTTT; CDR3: CASSLSWRGNTEAFF
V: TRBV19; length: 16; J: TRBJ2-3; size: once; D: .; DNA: TGTGCCAGTACCAATAGCCTAGAAGAGAACACAGATACGCAGTATTTT; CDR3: CASTNSLEENTDTQYF
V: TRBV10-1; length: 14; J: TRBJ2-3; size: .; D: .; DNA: TGCGCCAGCAGTGAGTGGTCAGACACAGATACGCAGTATTTT; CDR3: CASSEWSDTDTQYF
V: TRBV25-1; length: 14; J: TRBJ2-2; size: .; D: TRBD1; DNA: TGTGCCAGCTCCGGGGACAGGGACACCGGGGAGCTGTTTTTT; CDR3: CASSGDRDTGELFF
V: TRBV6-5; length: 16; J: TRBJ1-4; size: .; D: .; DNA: TGTGCCAGCAGTTTAGGTCAGACTATTAATAATGAAAAACTGTTTTTT; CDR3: CASSLGQTINNEKLFF
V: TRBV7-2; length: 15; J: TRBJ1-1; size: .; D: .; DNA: TGTGCCAGCAGCTTAGCGACAGAATTGAACACTGAAGCTTTCTTT; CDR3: CASSLATELNTEAFF
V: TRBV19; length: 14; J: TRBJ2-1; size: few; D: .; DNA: TGTGCCAGTAGTATATCGTCCTCCTACAATGAGCAGTTCTTC; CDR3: CASSISSSYNEQFF
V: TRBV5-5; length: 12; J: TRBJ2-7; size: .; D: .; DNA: TGTGCCAGCAGCCTAACAGGATACGAGCAGTACTTC; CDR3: CASSLTGYEQYF
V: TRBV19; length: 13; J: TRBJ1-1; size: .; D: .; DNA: TGTGCCAGTCTTTTCAGGGGAAGTTCTGAAGCTTTCTTT; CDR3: CASLFRGSSEAFF
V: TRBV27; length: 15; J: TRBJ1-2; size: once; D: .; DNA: TGTGCCAGCAGTTTGACCCCGTGGGAGAACTATGGCTACACCTTC; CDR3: CASSLTPWENYGYTF
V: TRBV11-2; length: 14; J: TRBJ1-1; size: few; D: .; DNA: TGTGCCAGCAGCGAACAGATAATGAACACTGAAGCTTTCTTT; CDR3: CASSEQIMNTEAFF
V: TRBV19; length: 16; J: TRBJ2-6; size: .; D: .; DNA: TGTGCCAGTACCGCAACAGGAACCTCTGGGGCCAACGTCCTGACTTTC; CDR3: CASTATGTSGANVLTF